The 5 T cell receptor beta chains given below trace back to one sample, sequenced in a study of blood T cells in healthy people across ages. Alongside a J-beta primer mix, a sample-barcoded 5' primer served in a second PCR lasting roughly 6 to 11 cycles. TCRdb reprocessed the 5' RACE reads via MiXCR and lists one record per CDR3 protein. The table shows some 730,000 distinct CDR3 sequences, with about 24% occurring only once. The sequencing sample was made of blood. Receptors originate from a man aged 70 or older in good health.

V gene TRBV29-1 combines with J gene TRBJ1-1, with unresolved D. V was shortened by 7 bases and J by 6 bases, with 12 bases between the two germline ends. The CDR3 is made up of 11 amino acids. Germline V gene sequence: CDR1 SQVTM, CDR2 ANQGSEA. The CDR3 sequence is CSANLGAEAFF. The CDR3 DNA reads as TGCAGCGCGAACCTGGGTGCTGAAGCTTTCTTT.

The genes are TRBV7-2 and TRBJ1-3; unclear D gene. V lost 4 bases to trimming and J lost 3 bases, with 10 bases between them. Germline CDR1 and CDR2: SGHTA and FQGNSA. This CDR3 spans 14 amino acids. In nucleotides, the CDR3 is TGTGCCAGCAGCTCCCCGGGCTTTGGAAACACCATATATTTT. It translates to CASSSPGFGNTIYF.

About this clonotype itself: One end of the junction fails to match germline, which may point to a read error. The J gene is TRBJ2-1, the V gene TRBV7-7; TRBD2 matches at 11 bases. Germline assignment: CDR1 SSHAT and CDR2 FNYEAQ (reference sequence). The CDR3 extends over 16 amino acids. CDR3 sequence reads: CTSSPRTSGSLREQFF. The CDR3 DNA is TGTACCAGCAGCCCCCGGACTAGCGGGTCCTTACGGGAGCAGTTCTTC.

This chain uses TRBV5-1 with TRBJ1-6, with D possibly being TRBD1 (5 bases). Trimming shortened V by 4 bases and J by 6 bases, and 8 bases separated the two germline ends. The CDR3 runs to 13 residues. The germline gives CDR1 SGHRS, CDR2 YFSETQ. This CDR3 reads CASSVDTNSPLHF. In nucleotides, the CDR3 is TGCGCCAGCAGCGTGGACACTAATTCACCCCTCCACTTT.

In this sample, this clonotype turned up a few times. The chain recombines TRBV7-8 with TRBJ1-1; D is undetermined. The CDR3 is made up of 16 amino acids. The V gene lost 5 bases and the J gene lost 4 bases, with 20 bases spanning the gap. CDR1 is SGHVS and CDR2 is FQNEAQ in the germline V gene. The DNA of the CDR3 is TGTGCCAGCAGCCGTGGTGACCACCGATGGGGCACTGAAGCTTTCTTT. The encoded protein is CASSRGDHRWGTEAFF.